These 21 T cell receptor beta chains came from one sample sequenced in a study of blood T cell repertoires in COVID-19. Here immunoSEQ multiplex PCR was the method, and the copy in TCRdb shows in-frame clones only, minus some. This table holds roughly 410,000 clones, about 90% found once. The sequencing sample was made of peripheral blood. These receptors were collected from a woman aged 55-70 years with COVID-19, enrolled during active disease.

V and J are TRBV4-1 and TRBJ1-3; D is perhaps TRBD1 (5 bases). Germline V gene lookup returns CDR1 MGHRA and CDR2 YSYEKL. The germline V and J ends were trimmed by 4 bases and 0 bases, with 16 bases remaining between them. The CDR3 contains 17 residues. CDR3 sequence: CASSPLDEQASGNTIYF. For the CDR3, the DNA is TGCGCCAGCAGCCCACTTGACGAACAGGCCTCTGGAAACACCATATATTTT.

The rearrangement joins TRBV14 to TRBJ2-3; 8 nucleotides line up with TRBD2. The CDR3 loop spans 16 amino acids. Germline V lookup: CDR1 SGHDN, CDR2 FVKESK. After removal of 1 base from V and 1 base from J, the junction contained 4 bases not matched to a gene. The CDR3 reads CASSQGFSGGTDTQYF. DNA for the CDR3: TGTGCCAGCAGCCAAGGGTTTAGCGGGGGCACAGATACGCAGTATTTT.

This rearrangement joins TRBV2 to TRBJ2-3; D may be TRBD1 (8 bases). Trimming took off 5 bases at V and 3 bases at J, with 15 bases between the two ends. Germline V CDR1 and CDR2: SNHLY, FYNNEI. The CDR3 spans 15 residues. The CDR3 sequence is CASSKTGGGTDTQYF. CDR3 DNA sequence: TGTGCCAGCAGTAAAACAGGGGGGGGAACAGATACGCAGTATTTT.

This clone was observed a few times. In DNA form, the CDR3 reads TGTGCCAGCAGTTTCCCCCCCGGACAGTGTAGCACAGATACGCAGTATTTT. Protein sequence: CASSFPPGQCSTDTQYF. The J gene is TRBJ2-3, the V gene TRBV21-1; the tabulated D call, TRBD1, remains unverified against the DNA. TRBV21-1 is assigned pseudogene status. CDR3 size: 17 residues.

In this sample, this clone turned up once. V is TRBV29-1 and J is TRBJ1-1, with 7 bases that match TRBD1. The CDR3 spans 12 residues. Germline lookup yields CDR1 SQVTM and CDR2 ANQGSEA. For the CDR3, the DNA is TGCAGTGTAAGACAGGGTAAAACTGAAGCTTTCTTT. This codes for CSVRQGKTEAFF.

This clone was observed a handful of times. The chain links TRBV6-5 to TRBJ1-1; 7 nucleotides line up with TRBD1. Germline CDR1 is MNHEY and CDR2 is SVGAGI. The CDR3 totals 14 residues. V dropped 4 bases and J dropped 7; count of bases not matched to a gene: 9. The CDR3 is CASSSAGQKSEAFF. CDR3 nucleotide sequence: TGTGCCAGCAGTTCCGCGGGACAGAAAAGTGAAGCTTTCTTT.

The chain links TRBV5-6 to TRBJ1-2; D remains unclear. V was pared by 2 bases and J by 0 bases, with 8 bases between. Germline lookup yields CDR1 SGHDT and CDR2 YYEEEE. This CDR3 contains 14 residues. The CDR3 DNA reads TGTGCCAGCAGCTTTGGCCTAGCTAACTATGGCTACACCTTC. This gives the protein CASSFGLANYGYTF. Variable domain in full (rest from reference TRBV5-6 and TRBJ1-2): DAGVTQSPTHLIKTRGQQVTLRCSPKSGHDTVSWYQQALGQGPQFIFQYYEEEERQRGNFPDRFSGHQFPNYSSELNVNALLLGDSALYLCASSFGLANYGYTFGSGTRLTVV.

The chain recombines TRBV7-8 with TRBJ1-2, with D tentatively TRBD1 (5 bases). Germline CDR1 and CDR2: SGHVS and FQNEAQ. This CDR3 has 15 amino acids. Trimming pared 5 bases from V and 2 bases from J, leaving 15 bases between. CDR3 DNA: TGTGCCAGCAGCCTCGCTTCCCAGGGAAACTATGGCTACACCTTC. Translated: CASSLASQGNYGYTF.

This clone appeared once. The rearrangement joins TRBV11-1 to TRBJ1-1, with 8 bases fitting TRBD1. The J segment lost 2 bases and the V segment lost 1 base, leaving 3 bases of the junction unmatched. Per the germline V gene, CDR1 is SGHAT and CDR2 is FQDESV (reference sequence). The length of the CDR3 is 15 residues. The CDR3 spells CASSLEGQVNTEAFF. CDR3 DNA sequence: TGTGCCAGCAGCTTAGAGGGACAGGTTAACACTGAAGCTTTCTTT.

The V call is TRBV2, the J call TRBJ2-7; possible D gene TRBD2, 5 bases. The CDR3 has 12 amino acids. Trimming took 4 bases from V and 2 from J, leaving 6 bases between them. CDR1 is SNHLY and CDR2 is FYNNEI in the germline V gene. CDR3 coding DNA: TGTGCCAGCAGTGGGGAGCCCTACGAGCAGTACTTC. Its translation: CASSGEPYEQYF. Full variable domain (outside the CDR3, taken from reference TRBV2 and TRBJ2-7): EPEVTQTPSHQVTQMGQEVILRCVPISNHLYFYWYRQILGQKVEFLVSFYNNEISEKSEIFDDQFSVERPDGSNFTLKIRSTKLEDSAMYFCASSGEPYEQYFGPGTRLTVT.

The chain joins TRBV5-1 to TRBJ1-2; a weak D match, TRBD1 (5 bases). Germline values: CDR1 SGHRS, CDR2 YFSETQ. Trimming shortened V by 5 bases and J by 8 bases, and 13 bases separated the two germline ends. CDR3 length: 12 residues. As DNA, the CDR3 is TGCGCCAGCAGGTCAGGGTCCTTGGGCTACACCTTC. It is translated as CASRSGSLGYTF.

This sequence joins TRBV24-1 and TRBJ1-2, with a tentative D call TRBD1 (6 bases). With 12 bases removed from V and 10 bases from J, the gap between germline ends came to 32 bases. CDR3 length: 16 residues. The germline V gene encodes CDR1 KGHDR and CDR2 SFDVKD. The CDR3 coding sequence is TGTGCCCCACAGAGAGCTACAGGGAACGAATCACTCAACTACACCTTC. It specifies CAPQRATGNESLNYTF.

V gene TRBV3-1 (or the pseudogene TRBV3-2) combines with J gene TRBJ1-1; D not certain. From germline, CDR1 is LGHDT and CDR2 YNNKEL (reference sequence). The CDR3 is 14 residues long. V lost 3 bases and J lost 4, with 12 bases in between. The CDR3 sequence: CASSQTIGGTEAFF. The CDR3 DNA follows: TGTGCCAGCAGCCAGACTATCGGTGGCACTGAAGCTTTCTTT.

As for this clone: A single base separates this from a much larger clone, so it may be a read error. This rearrangement joins TRBV27 to TRBJ2-5, with TRBD2 matching over 12 bases. The germline V gene has CDR1 MNHEY and CDR2 SMNVEV (reference sequence). The CDR3 loop spans 15 amino acids. J was trimmed by 2 bases and V by 5 bases; bases with no gene match: 3. The CDR3 region is CASSPLAGGQETQYF. The CDR3 region has the DNA TGTGCCAGCAGTCCTCTAGCGGGGGGGCAAGAGACCCAGTACTTC.

The gene calls are TRBV4-1 and TRBJ1-2, with 10 bases matching TRBD1. Germline assignment: CDR1 MGHRA and CDR2 YSYEKL. CDR3 length equals 16 residues. V lost 3 bases, J lost 8 bases, and 12 bases stayed unmatched. The CDR3 loop is CASSHAPGQGLEGYTF. The DNA of the CDR3 is TGCGCCAGCAGCCATGCCCCGGGACAGGGGCTTGAGGGCTACACCTTC.

This clone turned up a few times. This same CDR3 is encoded by further DNA sequences in the sample. The chain recombines TRBV7-6 with TRBJ1-5; D remains ambiguous. Trimming cost V 5 bases and J 1 base, with 15 bases left between them. The CDR3 has 16 residues. CDR1 is SGHVS, CDR2 FNYEAQ, per germline. Written as DNA, the CDR3 is TGTGCCAGCAGCCCCATTGGAGGGAAGAGCAATCAGCCCCAGCATTTT. Translated: CASSPIGGKSNQPQHF.

The J gene is TRBJ1-1, the V gene TRBV3-1 (or the pseudogene TRBV3-2), with D uncertain. The CDR3 covers 14 residues. Germline V gene lookup returns CDR1 LGHDT and CDR2 YNNKEL (reference sequence). V lost 2 bases and J lost 0, with 7 bases in between. The CDR3: CASSQQYMNTEAFF. The CDR3 DNA follows: TGTGCCAGCAGCCAACAGTACATGAACACTGAAGCTTTCTTT.

The chain has TRBV6-5 and TRBJ2-1; D unclear. The CDR3 runs 13 residues. Per germline, CDR1 MNHEY and CDR2 SVGAGI. Trimming took 9 bases from V and 0 from J, leaving 9 bases between them. As DNA, the CDR3 is TGTGCCAGTACCCCGAGCTCCTACAATGAGCAGTTCTTC. Its translation is CASTPSSYNEQFF.

The CDR3 loop is CASSQQGALTNEKLFF. The CDR3 DNA sequence: TGTGCCAGCAGCCAACAGGGGGCGCTTACTAATGAAAAACTGTTTTTT. This rearrangement joins TRBV3-1 (or the pseudogene TRBV3-2) to TRBJ1-4, with TRBD1 matching 8 bases. Trimming at V came to 2 bases and at J to 2 bases, leaving 4 bases not matched to a gene. From germline, CDR1 is LGHDT and CDR2 YNNKEL (reference sequence). The CDR3 runs to 16 residues.

J is TRBJ2-1 and V is TRBV7-8; 14 bases fit TRBD2. The germline CDR1 and CDR2 sequences are SGHVS and FQNEAQ. The J segment lost 1 base and the V segment lost 5 bases, leaving 7 bases of the junction unmatched. The CDR3 sequence is 18 residues long. The CDR3 DNA reads as TGTGCCAGCAGCCCGACTAGCGGGGGGGAGTGGTCCTACAATGAGCAGTTCTTC. This gives the protein CASSPTSGGEWSYNEQFF.

Points on this clone: Other DNA sequences within the sample encode an identical CDR3. The V call is TRBV28, the J call TRBJ2-7; the match to TRBD1 covers 9 bases. The CDR3 has 15 residues. The germline V gene encodes CDR1 MDHEN and CDR2 SYDVKM. The J segment lost 1 base and the V segment lost 5 bases, leaving 6 bases of the junction unmatched. CDR3 residues: CASSRPGQGSYEQYF. CDR3 nucleotides: TGTGCCAGCAGTAGGCCGGGACAGGGTTCCTACGAGCAGTACTTC.